Described below is a single TCR beta chain sequence and its context. The data are from a study of T-cell memory formation after mild COVID-19. TCRdb called the 5' RACE reads again in MiXCR, with one record for every CDR3 protein. The sample carries 300,000 to 350,000 distinct CDR3 sequences, around an eighth recorded once. The CDR3 is 11 amino acids. Germline CDR1 and CDR2: SGHRS and YFSETQ. J gave up 7 bases and V 8 bases, and 5 bases lay outside the gene matches. This sequence was found in a man between 18 and 35 years old who had mild COVID-19 (a few samples of this study predate the infection). Cell type and time point are not known. The material sequenced was PBMCs or a T cell subset sorted from them (not recorded which). The chain recombines TRBV5-1 with TRBJ2-5; 7 bases line up with TRBD1. CDR3 sequence: CARQEGATQYF. Written as DNA, the CDR3 is TGCGCCAGGCAAGAGGGGGCGACCCAGTACTTC.